This TCR beta chain originates from a study of CD8+ T cells in alopecia areata. Researchers gathered lesional scalp punch biopsies and peripheral blood from patients with alopecia areata. RNA extraction and reverse transcription yielded cDNA as sequencing template. Clones were sequenced by immunoSEQ multiplex PCR, and TCRdb holds only the in-frame ones, with some missing. The table records about 110,000 clones, 45% to 60% of them present only once. This clone was counted a few times. CDR3 length equals 12 residues. Germline CDR1 reads MDHEN; CDR2 reads SYDVKM. Trimming cost V 7 bases and J 5 bases, with 12 bases left between them.

V is TRBV28 and J is TRBJ2-7, with D possibly TRBD1 on 6 matching bases. Specimen: NKG2D-low CD8+ T cells sorted from blood. This receptor was taken from a human donor with alopecia areata. The CDR3 bases are TGTGCCAGCACGGCGACAGGTCACGAGCAGTACTTC. Translation: CASTATGHEQYF.